Each of the 8 T cell receptor beta chains below was sequenced from the same sample in a study of T cell responses to AZD1222 COVID-19 vaccine. Generated by immunoSEQ multiplex PCR, the TCRdb table keeps only in-frame clones and is missing some. Of around 130,000 clones listed, approximately 90% were seen once; the top ten hold 1.5%. This specimen consisted of peripheral blood, obtained on day 0 of AZD1222 vaccination. These receptors came from an adult in good health.

The chain is built from TRBV5-1 and TRBJ1-6; D ambiguous. Per the germline V gene, CDR1 is SGHRS and CDR2 is YFSETQ. The V end was cut by 3 bases, the J end by 14 bases, with 15 bases between. The CDR3 runs to 13 residues. The CDR3 DNA is TGCGCCAGCAGCTCCCTCGAAGAGGATACCCTCCACTTT. Protein product: CASSSLEEDTLHF. The entire variable domain, with the rest obtained from reference TRBV5-1 and TRBJ1-6, is as follows: KAGVTQTPRYLIKTRGQQVTLSCSPISGHRSVSWYQQTPGQGLQFLFEYFSETQRNKGNFPGRFSGRQFSNSRSEMNVSTLELGDSALYLCASSSLEEDTLHFGNGTRLTVT.

The chain joins TRBV30 to TRBJ2-5; D tentatively fits TRBD1 or TRBD2 (6 bases each). The ends were cut back, 0 bases at V and 4 bases at J, with 9 bases in the middle. CDR3 length equals 13 residues. Germline assignment: CDR1 GTSNPN and CDR2 SVGIG (reference sequence). As DNA, the CDR3 is TGTGCCTGGAGTGTAGGAGGGGGAGAGACCCAGTACTTC. Translation: CAWSVGGGETQYF. The whole variable domain, filled in from reference TRBV30 and TRBJ2-5, reads SQTIHQWPATLVQPVGSPLSLECTVEGTSNPNLYWYRQAAGRGLQLLFYSVGIGQISSEVPQNLSASRPQDRQFILSSKKLLLSDSGFYLCAWSVGGGETQYFGPGTRLLVL.

The chain couples TRBV19 to TRBJ1-2; 7 bases are a match to TRBD1. This CDR3 spans 14 amino acids. Germline V CDR1 and CDR2: LNHDA, SQIVND (reference sequence). Trimming at V came to 8 bases and at J to 4 bases, leaving 10 bases not matched to a gene. The CDR3 sequence is CASRPEGQRYGYTF. CDR3 nucleotide sequence: TGTGCCAGTCGTCCCGAGGGACAGCGCTATGGCTACACCTTC.

This rearrangement joins TRBV6-1 to TRBJ2-5; perhaps TRBD1 as D (6 bases). This CDR3 has 16 residues. V lost 3 bases to trimming and J lost 2 bases, with 16 bases between them. CDR1 is MNHNS, CDR2 SASEGT, per germline. The CDR3 DNA is TGTGCCAGCAGTGAGCAAGCAGGGGCAAGACAAGAGACCCAGTACTTC. This codes for CASSEQAGARQETQYF.

J is TRBJ1-6 and V is TRBV5-6; TRBD1 aligns across 7 bases. CDR1 and CDR2 (germline): SGHDT, YYEEEE. The CDR3 totals 17 residues. With 4 bases clipped from V and 0 bases from J, the junction kept 7 bases outside the gene matches. CDR3 amino acids: CASSVEQGSSYNSPLHF. CDR3 coding DNA: TGTGCCAGCAGCGTTGAACAGGGGAGCTCCTATAATTCACCCCTCCACTTT.

In its sample, this clone was seen a few times. The chain joins TRBV5-1 to TRBJ1-1; 9 bases fit TRBD1. This CDR3 region has 15 residues. Germline CDR1 and CDR2: SGHRS and YFSETQ. J gave up 1 base and V 5 bases, and 6 bases lay outside the gene matches. CDR3 region: CASRQGAEWNTEAFF. Here the CDR3 DNA reads TGCGCCAGCAGACAGGGGGCGGAATGGAACACTGAAGCTTTCTTT. Complete variable domain (other parts from reference TRBV5-1 and TRBJ1-1): KAGVTQTPRYLIKTRGQQVTLSCSPISGHRSVSWYQQTPGQGLQFLFEYFSETQRNKGNFPGRFSGRQFSNSRSEMNVSTLELGDSALYLCASRQGAEWNTEAFFGQGTRLTVV.

The chain has TRBV4-1 and TRBJ1-1; 8 bases are shared with TRBD1. CDR3 size: 16 residues. The germline V gene encodes CDR1 MGHRA and CDR2 YSYEKL. With V trimmed by 2 bases and J by 3 bases, 8 bases remained unmatched. The CDR3 spells CASSQPFRGPDTEAFF. In DNA, the CDR3 is TGCGCCAGCAGCCAACCTTTCAGGGGGCCGGACACTGAAGCTTTCTTT.

J is TRBJ1-2 and V is TRBV9; D perhaps matches TRBD1 (5 bases). The germline gives CDR1 SGDLS, CDR2 YYNGEE. CDR3 length: 14 residues. V was trimmed by 0 bases and J by 8 bases, leaving 14 bases between them. The CDR3 reads CASSVAVGEEGYTF. Here the CDR3 DNA reads TGTGCCAGCAGCGTAGCTGTAGGGGAGGAGGGCTACACCTTC. Combining the CDR3 with reference TRBV9 and TRBJ1-2 gives the whole variable domain DSGVTQTPKHLITATGQRVTLRCSPRSGDLSVYWYQQSLDQGLQFLIQYYNGEERAKGNILERFSAQQFPDLHSELNLSSLELGDSALYFCASSVAVGEEGYTFGSGTRLTVV.